Listed below are T cell receptor beta chains from one sample, sequenced in a study of cytomegalovirus exposure and HLA in healthy donors. The method was immunoSEQ multiplex PCR; TCRdb's version includes in-frame clones alone and lacks a portion of them. Altogether about 170,000 clones are present, roughly 80% being singletons, with the ten largest covering less than 2.5%. What was sequenced was PBMCs. The source is a male donor in good health and CMV-seronegative. Both conserved end residues are part of each CDR3. D genes are given only for firm matches. Rows give clone size only sometimes, using once, few, many, or a class for an expanded clone.

j_call clone_size d_call v_call cdr3_aa cdr3_nt
TRBJ1-1 . . TRBV2 CASLGVGAFF TGTGCCTCGCTAGGGGTCGGAGCTTTCTTT
TRBJ2-2 . . TRBV4-1 CASSQDRSLAGREGAGELFF TGCGCCAGCAGCCAAGATCGGAGTCTAGCCGGGAGAGAAGGGGCCGGGGAGCTGTTTTTT
TRBJ2-3 . TRBD1 TRBV5-1 CASSPGQSLDTQYF TGCGCCAGCAGCCCGGGACAGTCCTTGGATACGCAGTATTTT
TRBJ2-5 . TRBD2 TRBV7-9 CASSAQLGSGVETQYF TGTGCCAGCAGCGCGCAGCTCGGTAGCGGGGTTGAGACCCAGTACTTC
TRBJ2-1 . . TRBV7-2 CASSIRVGSSYNEQFF TGTGCCAGCAGCATCAGGGTAGGAAGCTCCTACAATGAGCAGTTCTTC
TRBJ1-3 . . TRBV27 CASSPISGNTIYF TGTGCCAGCAGTCCCATCTCTGGAAACACCATATATTTT
TRBJ2-3 . . TRBV1 CTSSQKRSSGSPSTDTQYF TGCACCAGCAGCCAGAAACGTAGTAGCGGGAGTCCTAGCACAGATACGCAGTATTTT
TRBJ1-1 . . TRBV2 CASSVRGTNTEAFF TGTGCCAGCAGTGTTCGGGGGACGAACACTGAAGCTTTCTTT
TRBJ2-3 . . TRBV10-3 CAISEVSEGLNTQYF TGTGCCATCAGTGAGGTGTCGGAGGGACTTAATACGCAGTATTTT
TRBJ1-1 . . TRBV13 CASSLRGTEAFF TGTGCCAGCAGCTTACGGGGAACTGAAGCTTTCTTT
TRBJ1-1 . TRBD1 TRBV29-1 CSAWDSDTEAFF TGCAGCGCCTGGGACAGTGACACTGAAGCTTTCTTT
TRBJ1-5 . . TRBV30 CAWSRIRERDQPQHF TGTGCCTGGAGTAGAATCCGGGAAAGGGATCAGCCCCAGCATTTT
TRBJ1-6 . TRBD1 TRBV5-4 CASSRDRDPPRF TGTGCCAGCAGCCGAGACAGGGATCCTCCCCGCTTT
TRBJ1-2 . . TRBV23-1 CASSRDSPLPHYGYTF TGCGCCAGCAGTCGTGACAGCCCACTACCTCACTATGGCTACACCTTC
TRBJ2-3 . TRBD2 TRBV4-3 CASSQDLILAGVADTQYF TGCGCCAGCAGCCAAGATCTCATACTAGCGGGTGTTGCAGATACGCAGTATTTT
TRBJ1-5 . TRBD1 TRBV19 CASSRSGQGNQPQHF TGTGCCAGTAGTAGGTCGGGACAGGGCAATCAGCCCCAGCATTTT
TRBJ1-1 few . TRBV29-1 CSVDWGGTEAFF TGCAGCGTTGATTGGGGAGGTACTGAAGCTTTCTTT
TRBJ2-7 . TRBD1 TRBV10-3 CAIRDDRGSYEQYF TGTGCCATCAGGGACGACAGGGGGTCCTACGAGCAGTACTTC
TRBJ2-1 once TRBD1 TRBV19 CASSLDRGLGSYNEQFF TGTGCCAGTAGTTTGGACAGGGGTTTAGGATCCTACAATGAGCAGTTCTTC
TRBJ2-5 . TRBD2 TRBV6-5 CATSLVAGRQETQYF TGTGCCACATCGTTAGTAGCGGGGAGACAAGAGACCCAGTACTTC
TRBJ1-1 . . TRBV2 CASSEAAGVTTEAFF TGTGCCAGCAGTGAAGCAGCCGGGGTTACCACTGAAGCTTTCTTT
TRBJ2-2 . TRBD1 TRBV10-1 CATQLQGSGELFF TGCGCCACCCAACTACAGGGGTCCGGGGAGCTGTTTTTT
TRBJ2-7 . TRBD1 TRBV7-9 CSSSPMGDRGTYEQYF TGTTCCAGCAGCCCAATGGGGGACAGGGGTACCTACGAGCAGTACTTC
TRBJ2-7 . TRBD1 TRBV6-1 CASTTGTGSSYEQYF TGTGCCAGCACCACCGGGACAGGGAGCTCCTACGAGCAGTACTTC
TRBJ2-7 . . TRBV10-3 CAISESRVATYEQYF TGTGCCATCAGTGAGTCTCGGGTAGCCACCTACGAGCAGTACTTC
TRBJ1-1 . . TRBV7-9 CASSLREDTEAFF TGTGCCAGCAGCTTACGGGAAGACACTGAAGCTTTCTTT
TRBJ2-7 few TRBD1 TRBV6-5 CASRDREGGSYEQYF TGTGCCAGCAGGGACAGGGAAGGTGGCTCCTACGAGCAGTACTTC
TRBJ1-3 . . TRBV6-5 CASSSQGISSGNTIYF TGTGCCAGCAGTTCCCAGGGGATTAGCTCTGGAAACACCATATATTTT
TRBJ1-2 . . TRBV7-2 CASSPRNGYTF TGTGCCAGCAGCCCCAGAAATGGCTACACCTTC
TRBJ1-3 . TRBD1 TRBV6-6 CASKPGQWWDTIYF TGTGCCAGCAAACCGGGACAGTGGTGGGACACCATATATTTT
TRBJ1-6 . . TRBV10-1 CASSEGSGSPLHF TGCGCCAGCAGTGAGGGGTCGGGTTCACCCCTCCACTTT
TRBJ2-2 . TRBD1 TRBV27 CASSPYLQGARTGELFF TGTGCCAGCAGTCCCTACCTGCAGGGGGCGCGAACCGGGGAGCTGTTTTTT
TRBJ2-2 once TRBD2 TRBV29-1 CSVVGGGNTGELFF TGCAGCGTTGTAGGCGGGGGTAACACCGGGGAGCTGTTTTTT
TRBJ2-5 . TRBD1 TRBV7-2 CASASDRGGETQYF TGTGCCAGCGCCTCGGACAGGGGCGGTGAGACCCAGTACTTC
TRBJ1-1 . . TRBV6-5 CASSYSYVAAEAFF TGTGCCAGCAGTTACTCTTATGTGGCAGCTGAAGCTTTCTTT
TRBJ1-1 . TRBD1 TRBV4-1 CASSQERTGVLSTEAFF TGCGCCAGCAGCCAAGAAAGGACAGGGGTTCTGAGCACTGAAGCTTTCTTT
TRBJ1-3 . . TRBV7-2 CASSLGSPGNTIYF TGTGCCAGCAGCTTAGGCAGTCCTGGAAACACCATATATTTT
TRBJ2-7 . TRBD2 TRBV4-1 CASSQEEGLAETYEQYF TGCGCCAGCAGCCAAGAAGAGGGACTAGCGGAGACCTACGAGCAGTACTTC
TRBJ1-5 . . TRBV19 CASTAGGYDSNQPQHF TGTGCCAGTACCGCGGGGGGGTATGATAGCAATCAGCCCCAGCATTTT
TRBJ1-1 . TRBD1 TRBV29-1 CSVRQGHTEAFF TGCAGCGTCAGACAGGGTCACACTGAAGCTTTCTTT
TRBJ2-1 . . TRBV7-9 CASSLGHIPYNEQFF TGTGCCAGCAGCTTAGGACATATCCCGTACAATGAGCAGTTCTTC
TRBJ2-7 . TRBD1 TRBV19 CASSIGTGEYEQYF TGTGCCAGTAGTATAGGGACAGGAGAATACGAGCAGTACTTC
TRBJ1-3 few . TRBV6-5 CASRDRIEGTIYF TGTGCCAGCAGGGACCGGATAGAGGGCACCATATATTTT
TRBJ2-2 . TRBD1 TRBV29-1 CSVHDTEGQGLTGELFF TGCAGCGTCCATGATACCGAGGGACAGGGGTTAACCGGGGAGCTGTTTTTT
TRBJ2-1 . . TRBV10-3 CAISDEGLGMDEQFF TGTGCCATCAGTGATGAGGGATTAGGGATGGATGAGCAGTTCTTC